The T cell receptor beta chain under discussion was sequenced for a study of blood T cell repertoires in COVID-19. Looking at the study overall: Some COVID-19 samples were acute and others convalescent; all came from the United States, Italy and Spain.

In the original analysis: For nucleated cells, counts were estimated from reference gene primer amplification. Using immunoSEQ multiplex PCR, the repertoire was profiled, and TCRdb retains in-frame clones only, with some absent. That table is the source of V, J and clone size, and D and trimming were worked out from the DNA. The sample lists some 97,000 clones, 80% seen once, with around an eighth in the top ten. Germline V gene lookup returns CDR1 SNHLY and CDR2 FYNNEI. The CDR3 extends over 14 amino acids. Trimming removed 7 bases from V and 8 bases from J; junction bases left unmatched: 10. The specimen was peripheral blood. The rearrangement uses TRBV2 and TRBJ1-4; 7 nucleotides match TRBD1. The sequence came from a woman in her 70s with acute or convalescent COVID-19. The CDR3: CASTRAGQREKLFF. In nucleotides, the CDR3 is TGTGCCAGCACCCGGGCGGGACAGAGAGAAAAACTGTTTTTT.